Listed below are T cell receptor beta chains from one sample, sequenced in a study of cytomegalovirus exposure and HLA in healthy donors. Generated by immunoSEQ multiplex PCR, the TCRdb table keeps only in-frame clones and is missing some. The sample holds about 140,000 clones; about 9.1% are singletons and the top ten take roughly 6.4%. Sequencing used PBMCs. The source of these receptors is a woman in her 40s in good health and CMV-seropositive. CDR3s include the opening cysteine and the closing phenylalanine or tryptophan. A D gene is named only where the DNA matches it firmly. Size values are once, few and many counts, or a class for expanded clones, and some rows have none.

v_gene,d_gene,j_gene,abundance,CDR3nt,CDR3aa
TRBV4-1,.,TRBJ2-2,few,TGCGCCAGCAGCCAAGTTGAGACTGACTTCCGGGGGGAGCTGTTTTTT,CASSQVETDFRGELFF
TRBV5-4,TRBD1,TRBJ1-1,few,TGTGCCAGCAGCTTCCAGACCGGGACAGGGGCTGTTGAAGCTTTCTTT,CASSFQTGTGAVEAFF
TRBV7-9,.,TRBJ1-2,few,TGTGCCAGCAGCTTAGCACAGTCCCACTATGGCTACACCTTC,CASSLAQSHYGYTF
TRBV4-2,.,TRBJ1-1,few,TGTGCCAGCAGCCAAGACGGACATATGAACACTGAAGCTTTCTTT,CASSQDGHMNTEAFF
TRBV5-1,TRBD1,TRBJ2-2,few,TGCGCCAGCAGCTTAGGGACAGCGAACACCGGGGAGCTGTTTTTT,CASSLGTANTGELFF
TRBV6-1,.,TRBJ1-2,.,TGTGCCAGCACTCTAGACGGAACCTATGGCTACACCTTC,CASTLDGTYGYTF
TRBV7-2,.,TRBJ2-5,.,TGTGCCAGCAGCCCGCCCGGAGGTGGTGGGACCCAGTACTTC,CASSPPGGGGTQYF
TRBV15,.,TRBJ1-1,.,TGTGCCACCAGCAGAGATCGGGCGGGCACTGAAGCTTTCTTT,CATSRDRAGTEAFF
TRBV2,.,TRBJ1-4,few,TGTGCCAGCAGTCCACTGACTAATGAAAAACTGTTTTTT,CASSPLTNEKLFF
TRBV18,.,TRBJ2-4,few,TGTGCCAGCTCACCACCGGTCTTCCGGATTCAGTACTTC,CASSPPVFRIQYF
TRBV19,.,TRBJ1-2,few,TGTGCCAGTAGTAGGGGCAATTCTAACTATGGCTACACCTTC,CASSRGNSNYGYTF
TRBV18,.,TRBJ2-4,few,TGTGCCAGCTCACCAGCAACAGGCTTAGCCAAAAACATTCAGTACTTC,CASSPATGLAKNIQYF
TRBV9,.,TRBJ2-2,.,TGTGCCAGCAGCGCGACCGGGGAGCTGTTTTTT,CASSATGELFF
TRBV10-3,TRBD1,TRBJ1-2,.,TGTGCCATCAATTCAGGACAGGGAATCGGCTACACCTTC,CAINSGQGIGYTF
TRBV20-1,.,TRBJ1-2,few,TGCAGTGCTAGTGGGTCGGGGAGCTACACCTTC,CSASGSGSYTF
TRBV7-7,.,TRBJ1-5,.,TGTGCCAGCAACTTCGTGGTTATTGAGGCTCTGAGCAATCAGCCCCAGCATTTT,CASNFVVIEALSNQPQHF
TRBV15,.,TRBJ2-2,.,TGTGCCACCAGTCTGCGGGACAGCTTTACCGGGGAGCTGTTTTTT,CATSLRDSFTGELFF
TRBV6-5,TRBD1,TRBJ2-7,.,TGTGCCAGCAGCCGGGGACAGGGGTCCTACGAGCAGTACTTC,CASSRGQGSYEQYF
TRBV18,TRBD2,TRBJ2-7,few,TGTGCCAGCTCAGATAGGACTAGCGGTCGTTACGAGCAGTACTTC,CASSDRTSGRYEQYF
TRBV10-3,.,TRBJ1-1,few,TGTGCCATCAACTCCGGGACATGGAACACTGAAGCTTTCTTT,CAINSGTWNTEAFF
TRBV19,.,TRBJ1-1,.,TGTGCCAGTAGTATAGGAGGCAGGGGATCTGAAGCTTTCTTT,CASSIGGRGSEAFF
TRBV5-1,TRBD1,TRBJ1-4,few,TGCGCCAGCAGGACAACAGGGGACTCTAATGAAAAACTGTTTTTT,CASRTTGDSNEKLFF
TRBV14,.,TRBJ1-1,.,.,CASSQVTFGAGAITEAFF
TRBV6-4,.,TRBJ2-5,many,TGTGCCAGCAGTGACGTAAAAGAGAGTTCGGGGGAGACCCAGTACTTC,CASSDVKESSGETQYF
TRBV27,.,TRBJ1-1,few,TGTGCCAGCAGTTTGAGGGCAGGACTTAGCATGAACACTGAAGCTTTCTTT,CASSLRAGLSMNTEAFF
TRBV5-4,TRBD1,TRBJ1-3,.,TGTGCCAGCAGCTGGACAGGCTCTGGAAACACCATATATTTT,CASSWTGSGNTIYF
TRBV7-9,.,TRBJ2-3,.,TGTGCCAGCAGCTTTGCGGCCACAGATACGCAGTATTTT,CASSFAATDTQYF
TRBV15,TRBD1,TRBJ1-3,few,TGTGCCACCCCCTCCGGGACAGGGGGCCACTCTGGAAACACCATATATTTT,CATPSGTGGHSGNTIYF
TRBV5-6,.,TRBJ1-2,few,TGTGCCAGCAGCTTGGAACAGGGCTATGGCTACACCTTC,CASSLEQGYGYTF
TRBV6-6,.,TRBJ1-1,.,TGTGCCAGCAGACGACAGGTAGAAGCTGGCTGGGCTTTCTTT,CASRRQVEAGWAFF
TRBV2,TRBD2,TRBJ2-3,few,TGTGCCAGCACTGGGAGGAGCGGGGGCACAGATACGCAGTATTTT,CASTGRSGGTDTQYF
TRBV19,.,TRBJ1-4,few,TGTGCCAGTAGTAAACCCGGACAGAGAAATGAAAAACTGTTTTTT,CASSKPGQRNEKLFF
TRBV5-6,.,TRBJ1-2,few,TGTGCCAGCAGCCCCGGGGGAGGGACATCTCACTATGGCTACACCTTC,CASSPGGGTSHYGYTF
TRBV7-9,TRBD1,TRBJ2-3,few,TGTGCCAGCAGCTCAGAGGGGACAGCGACAGATACGCAGTATTTT,CASSSEGTATDTQYF